What follows describes a single T cell receptor beta chain. TCRdb itself ran the 5' RACE reads through MiXCR, one entry per CDR3 protein. The data contain 300,000 to 350,000 distinct CDR3 sequences, approximately 10% of them seen just once; the ten biggest clones take up more than 7%. The CDR3 length is 18 residues. The V segment lost 9 bases and the J segment 1 base; nucleotides outside the gene matches: 19. The germline CDR1 and CDR2 sequences are SGHAT and FQDESV (reference sequence). The sample is drawn from a study of CD8 T cells in ankylosing spondylitis. The clonotype comes from a female donor with ankylosing spondylitis or in good health (not recorded which). The gene calls are TRBV11-1 and TRBJ2-3; 7 nucleotides line up with TRBD1. Material: blood, either unsorted or a sorted T cell fraction (not recorded which). As DNA, the CDR3 is TGTGCCAGTCCGCCAAGTCGGGACAGCTCGGGGCGCACAGATACGCAGTATTTT. Its protein product is CASPPSRDSSGRTDTQYF.